The next 17 T cell receptor beta chains were all read from a single sample in a study of cytomegalovirus exposure and HLA in healthy donors. Primers: 60 Vbeta forward and 13 Jbeta reverse. The assay was immunoSEQ multiplex PCR, and TCRdb's table has in-frame clones only and misses some. The sample has over 70,000 clones; approximately 74% are singletons. The sequenced sample consisted of PBMCs. These receptors were obtained from a man aged 25-40 years in good health and CMV-seropositive.

This clone was observed a few times. The V call is TRBV4-1, the J call TRBJ1-2, with D unclear. V was shortened by 0 bases and J by 6 bases, with 2 bases between the two germline ends. Per germline, CDR1 MGHRA and CDR2 YSYEKL. The CDR3 spans 11 residues. The CDR3 DNA reads as TGCGCCAGCAGCCAAGACAATGGCTACACCTTC. Translated, it gives CASSQDNGYTF.

The chain employs TRBV4-1 and TRBJ1-5; D unresolved. The V end lost 4 bases, the J end lost 4 bases, and 14 bases lay between the germline ends. The CDR3 consists of 15 residues. In germline, CDR1 is MGHRA, CDR2 YSYEKL. CDR3 sequence reads: CASSPGSRNNQPQHF. The CDR3 coding sequence is TGCGCCAGCAGCCCCGGGTCCAGAAATAATCAGCCCCAGCATTTT.

The gene calls are TRBV25-1 and TRBJ1-1, with 11 bases aligning to TRBD1. The germline V gene has CDR1 MGHDK and CDR2 SYGVNS. This CDR3 is built from 16 residues. Unmatched junction bases numbered 7, after V lost 4 bases and J lost 3 bases. The CDR3 protein is CASSGPGTGGHTEAFF. In DNA, the CDR3 is TGTGCCAGCAGTGGCCCAGGGACAGGGGGACACACTGAAGCTTTCTTT.

This clone has more than one count but fewer than ten. This chain links TRBV25-1 with TRBJ1-2; a weak D match, TRBD1 (6 bases). V was pared by 6 bases and J by 8 bases, with 16 bases between. The CDR3 extends over 13 amino acids. CDR1 MGHDK and CDR2 SYGVNS come from the germline V gene. CDR3 bases: TGTGCCAGCAGCCCAAGGACGGGGGGCGGCTACACCTTC. Translation gives CASSPRTGGGYTF.

The CDR3 DNA reads as TGTGCCAGCAGTTTAGCAGGGGGAAATGGCTACACCTTC. It encodes CASSLAGGNGYTF. V is TRBV27 and J is TRBJ1-2, with 7 bases identical to TRBD1. With 2 bases clipped from V and 6 bases from J, the junction kept 3 bases outside the gene matches. The CDR3 is 13 amino acids. The germline CDR1 and CDR2 sequences are MNHEY and SMNVEV (reference sequence).

The chain uses TRBV13 and TRBJ1-2, with TRBD1 identical over 11 bases. V trimming: 4 bases; J trimming: 8 bases; junction bases outside the gene matches: 9. The CDR3 sequence is 15 residues long. Germline V gene sequence: CDR1 PRHDT, CDR2 FYEKMQ (reference sequence). CDR3 region: CASSSRGTGGGGYTF. The CDR3 DNA is TGTGCCAGCAGCTCACGGGGGACAGGGGGAGGGGGCTACACCTTC.

CDR3 DNA sequence: TGTGCCAGCACCCCTGAGAGGGAGGGGCGGAACGAGCAGTACTTC. It is translated as CASTPEREGRNEQYF. The chain combines TRBV2 with TRBJ2-7; 7 bases fit TRBD2. The CDR3 sequence is 15 residues long. Germline V gives CDR1 SNHLY, CDR2 FYNNEI. Trimming took 7 bases from V and 5 from J; bases not matched to a gene: 14.

The CDR3 reads CASQDRPVYEQYF. Written as DNA, the CDR3 is TGCGCCAGCCAGGACAGGCCTGTCTACGAGCAGTACTTC. V and J are TRBV10-1 and TRBJ2-5; 7 bases fit TRBD1. The J call could be wrong; TRBJ2-7 is a better fit for the DNA end. Germline V gene data show CDR1 as WNHNN and CDR2 as SYGVQD (reference sequence). The CDR3 is 13 amino acids.

The gene calls are TRBV28 and TRBJ2-1; D call uncertain. The CDR3 covers 16 residues. V lost 5 bases and J lost 0, with 14 bases in between. Germline V lookup: CDR1 MDHEN, CDR2 SYDVKM. The CDR3 DNA sequence: TGTGCCAGCAGTCCCTATCAAGAAAGCTCCTACAATGAGCAGTTCTTC. Translating gives CASSPYQESSYNEQFF. Full variable domain (remainder filled in from reference TRBV28 and TRBJ2-1): DVKVTQSSRYLVKRTGEKVFLECVQDMDHENMFWYRQDPGLGLRLIYFSYDVKMKEKGDIPEGYSVSREKKERFSLILESASTNQTSMYLCASSPYQESSYNEQFFGPGTRLTVL.

This clone was picked up one time. This sequence joins TRBV9 and TRBJ2-3, with TRBD2 matching over 8 bases. In germline, CDR1 is SGDLS, CDR2 YYNGEE. The trim removed 2 bases at V and 5 bases at J, leaving 4 bases unmatched. This CDR3 region has 14 residues. The CDR3 nucleotides read TGTGCCAGCAGCGTTACGGGGGGGGAAGATACGCAGTATTTT. It is translated as CASSVTGGEDTQYF.

The chain joins TRBV15 to TRBJ2-7, with D unresolved. Germline values: CDR1 LNHNV, CDR2 YYDKDF (reference sequence). Trimming removed 2 bases at V and 0 bases at J, with 11 bases between. The CDR3 totals 15 residues. CDR3 DNA sequence: TGTGCCACCAGCAGACCCGGTCACAGCTCCTACGAGCAGTACTTC. This sequence encodes CATSRPGHSSYEQYF.

This clone was picked up a small number of times. The gene calls are TRBV21-1 and TRBJ2-5; the table's D call, TRBD2, has no DNA check behind it. TRBV21-1 is noted as a pseudogene. The CDR3 spans 16 residues. CDR3 DNA sequence: TGTGCCAGCAGCTCCCGGGGACTAGCGGGGGAAGAGACCCAGTACTTC. Its protein is CASSSRGLAGEETQYF.

J is TRBJ1-5 and V is TRBV2; weak D call: TRBD1 (6 bases). The germline gives CDR1 SNHLY, CDR2 FYNNEI. This CDR3 spans 13 amino acids. V lost 6 bases and J 4 bases, leaving 10 bases between the germline ends. Written as DNA, the CDR3 is TGTGCCAGCAGGGGCGGACAGAATCAGCCCCAGCATTTT. This sequence encodes CASRGGQNQPQHF.

The chain couples TRBV19 to TRBJ1-1; D is undetermined. The CDR3 runs 13 residues. V dropped 6 bases and J dropped 1 base, with 9 bases sitting between them. CDR1 is LNHDA and CDR2 is SQIVND in the germline V gene (reference sequence). The CDR3 sequence is CASSEQKNTEAFF. In DNA, the CDR3 is TGTGCCAGTAGCGAACAGAAGAACACTGAAGCTTTCTTT.

This chain joins TRBV5-4 and TRBJ1-2; D remains ambiguous. With 0 bases removed from V and 6 bases from J, the gap between germline ends came to 12 bases. Germline V lookup: CDR1 SGHNT, CDR2 YYREEE (reference sequence). The CDR3 extends over 14 amino acids. The CDR3 reads CASSLDRSGDGYTF. In DNA, the CDR3 is TGTGCCAGCAGCTTGGACCGAAGCGGGGATGGCTACACCTTC.

The genes are TRBV7-9 and TRBJ2-1, with 8 nucleotides matching TRBD1. The CDR3 length is 13 residues. The V gene end was trimmed by 11 bases and the J gene end by 0 bases; junction bases not matched to a gene: 3. Looked up from germline, CDR1 is SEHNR and CDR2 is FQNEAQ (reference sequence). This chain's CDR3 is CALTGGSYNEQFF. CDR3 bases: TGTGCCCTCACAGGGGGCTCCTACAATGAGCAGTTCTTC.

V gene TRBV30 combines with J gene TRBJ1-3; TRBD1 might be the D (5 bases). In germline, CDR1 is GTSNPN, CDR2 SVGIG (reference sequence). V was cut by 5 bases and J by 0 bases, with 11 bases left in between. This CDR3 is 14 amino acids long. CDR3 sequence (DNA): TGTGCCTGGCACGGGGGGTCCTCTGGAAACACCATATATTTT. Translation gives CAWHGGSSGNTIYF.